The following is a T cell receptor beta chain sequence with its context. Antigen specificity is unknown. PCR was performed a second time for about 7 to 12 cycles using a sample-barcoded 5' primer and a J-beta primer mix. TCRdb used MiXCR to reprocess the 5' RACE reads, holding one entry per CDR3 protein. The sample lists approximately 1,700,000 distinct CDR3 sequences, around 42% occurring once. The data were obtained in a study of blood T cells in healthy people across ages. Findings and limits, study-wide: A greater number of naive CD4+ cells and higher diversity distinguished long-lived donors from aged donors.

The V end lost 4 bases, the J end lost 13 bases, and 23 bases lay between the germline ends. The CDR3 has 15 residues. From germline, CDR1 is MGHRA and CDR2 YSYEKL. The V and J genes are TRBV4-1 and TRBJ2-4, with a weak D call TRBD2 (6 bases). Sequencing input: blood. The clonotype comes from a human donor in good health. In DNA form, the CDR3 reads TGCGCCAGCAGCCCTACGACTAGGAAGGGTTCTGAGCAGTACTTC. It specifies CASSPTTRKGSEQYF.